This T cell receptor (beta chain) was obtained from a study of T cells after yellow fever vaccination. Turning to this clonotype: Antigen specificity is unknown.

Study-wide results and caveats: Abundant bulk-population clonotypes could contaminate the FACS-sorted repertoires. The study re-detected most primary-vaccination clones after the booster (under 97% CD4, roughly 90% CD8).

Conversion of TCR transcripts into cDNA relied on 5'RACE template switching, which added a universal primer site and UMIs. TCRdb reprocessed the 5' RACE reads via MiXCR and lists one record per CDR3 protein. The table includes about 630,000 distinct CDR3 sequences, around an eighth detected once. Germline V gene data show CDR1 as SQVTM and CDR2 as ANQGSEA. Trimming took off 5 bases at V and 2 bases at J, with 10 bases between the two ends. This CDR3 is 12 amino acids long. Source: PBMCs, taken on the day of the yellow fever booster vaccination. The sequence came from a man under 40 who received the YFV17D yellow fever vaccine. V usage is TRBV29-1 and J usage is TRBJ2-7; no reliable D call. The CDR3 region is CSVIDGTYEQYF. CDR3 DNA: TGCAGCGTTATCGACGGAACCTACGAGCAGTACTTC.